A selection of T cell receptor beta chains follows, all from one sample in a study of blood T cells in healthy people across ages. Each CDR3 protein gets one entry after TCRdb re-called the 5' RACE reads with MiXCR. The repertoire holds about 2 million distinct CDR3 sequences, with less than 50% as singletons. The specimen sequenced was blood. These receptors were obtained from a woman aged 35 to 49 in good health. Each CDR3 is given with its conserved first and last residue. The D gene is left open where the match is weak. Clone size appears in some rows only: once, few, many, or a class for an expanded clone.

>TRBD2|TRBJ2-3|.|TRBV4-2|17
CASSPGTSGGNRDTQYF
TGTGCCAGCAGCCCCGGGACTAGCGGGGGAAATCGGGATACGCAGTATTTT
>.|TRBJ1-2|.|TRBV5-5|14
CASSLGLGNYGYTF
TGTGCCAGCAGCTTGGGGCTGGGAAACTATGGCTACACCTTC
>TRBD2|TRBJ2-7|.|TRBV27|15
CASKPNGGIDYEQYF
TGTGCCAGCAAACCAAACGGGGGGATAGACTACGAGCAGTACTTC
>TRBD2|TRBJ2-3|.|TRBV28|14
CASGTSAYTDTQYF
TGTGCCAGCGGAACTAGCGCCTACACAGATACGCAGTATTTT
>.|TRBJ2-7|once|TRBV20-1|14
CSALEGVQTYEQYF
TGCAGTGCTCTGGAAGGAGTGCAAACCTACGAGCAGTACTTC
>TRBD1|TRBJ2-3|.|TRBV20-1|15
CSTRPLTGGTDTQYF
TGCAGTACTAGACCCTTGACAGGGGGCACAGATACGCAGTATTTT
>.|TRBJ1-1|few|TRBV12-3/TRBV12-4|14
CASSSRDLNTEAFF
TGTGCCAGCAGTAGCCGGGATTTGAACACTGAAGCTTTCTTT
>.|TRBJ1-2|.|TRBV20-1|10
CSATYGGYTF
TGCAGTGCTACTTACGGGGGCTACACCTTC
>.|TRBJ2-1|.|TRBV19|12
CASTPGDGEQFF
TGTGCCAGTACCCCGGGAGATGGTGAGCAGTTCTTC
>.|TRBJ2-7|.|TRBV20-1|15
CSALPAGAGVNEQYF
TGCAGTGCTCTCCCCGCTGGGGCAGGGGTTAACGAGCAGTACTTC
>.|TRBJ1-4|.|TRBV7-2|15
CASSTDVGAAEKLFF
TGTGCCAGCAGCACGGACGTGGGGGCGGCCGAAAAACTGTTTTTT
>TRBD2|TRBJ2-5|few|TRBV7-2|16
CASSSGGLAGKETQYF
TGTGCCAGCAGCTCCGGGGGACTAGCGGGGAAAGAGACCCAGTACTTC
>.|TRBJ1-1|.|TRBV21-1|15
CASSKPSREQVEAFF
TGTGCCAGCAGCAAACCATCCAGGGAGCAGGTTGAAGCTTTCTTT
>.|TRBJ2-5|few|TRBV6-6|13
CASSDRSEETQYF
TGTGCCAGCAGTGATAGGTCGGAAGAGACCCAGTACTTC
>.|TRBJ2-6|.|TRBV3-1|17
CASSQVWGAAGANVLTF
TGTGCCAGCAGCCAAGTTTGGGGGGCTGCTGGGGCCAACGTCCTGACTTTC
>TRBD2|TRBJ2-7|.|TRBV20-1|13
CSTAGLAPDEQYF
TGCAGTACCGCGGGACTAGCCCCCGACGAGCAGTACTTC
>.|TRBJ2-3|few|TRBV27|14
CASSLVKSTDTQYF
TGTGCCAGCAGTTTAGTCAAAAGCACAGATACGCAGTATTTT
>.|TRBJ2-3|few|TRBV7-2|16
CASSLRLAIDTDTQYF
TGTGCCAGCAGCTTAAGGTTAGCTATTGACACAGATACGCAGTATTTT
>TRBD2|TRBJ2-3|few|TRBV20-1|18
CSASTTMGTSGPGDTQYF
TGCAGTGCCAGCACTACCATGGGGACTAGCGGACCGGGGGATACGCAGTATTTT
>.|TRBJ2-1|few|TRBV5-1|13
CASSLETYGTGFF
TGCGCCAGCAGCTTGGAGACTTACGGGACCGGGTTCTTC
>.|TRBJ2-5|.|TRBV25-1|15
CASSDWQGMGETQYF
TGTGCCAGCAGTGATTGGCAGGGCATGGGGGAGACCCAGTACTTC
>.|TRBJ2-3|.|TRBV15|15
CATSREKGSTDTQYF
TGTGCCACCAGCAGAGAAAAGGGTTCCACAGATACGCAGTATTTT
>.|TRBJ2-5|.|TRBV7-6|14
CASSSEDYQETQYF
TGTGCCAGCAGTTCAGAAGACTACCAAGAGACCCAGTACTTC
>.|TRBJ1-2|.|TRBV28|11
CVSSPGYGYTF
TGTGTCAGCAGCCCAGGGTACGGCTACACCTTC
>.|TRBJ2-7|.|TRBV29-1|14
CSVRMGLVGYEQYF
TGCAGCGTTCGTATGGGTCTAGTGGGTTACGAGCAGTACTTC
>.|TRBJ2-7|.|TRBV14|13
CVSSRTTIYEQYF
TGTGTCAGCAGCCGGACTACCATCTACGAGCAGTACTTC
>.|TRBJ2-3|.|TRBV18|13
CASSPLCTDTQYF
TGTGCCAGCTCACCACTCTGCACAGATACGCAGTATTTT
>.|TRBJ2-5|.|TRBV15|15
CATSRENREWETQYF
TGTGCCACCAGCAGAGAGAACAGGGAGTGGGAGACCCAGTACTTC
>TRBD2|TRBJ2-1|.|TRBV3-1|15
CASSQAPSGDNEQFF
TGTGCCAGCAGCCAAGCCCCTAGCGGGGACAATGAGCAGTTCTTC
>TRBD1|TRBJ1-5|.|TRBV20-1|15
CSAGRGTGGAQPQHF
TGCAGTGCTGGACGAGGGACAGGTGGGGCTCAGCCCCAGCATTTT
>.|TRBJ1-4|.|TRBV10-3|12
CAPRTYGEKLFF
TGTGCCCCTAGGACGTATGGCGAAAAACTGTTTTTT
>TRBD2|TRBJ2-7|.|TRBV4-2|19
CASSQEPSSSGGGSYEQYF
TGTGCCAGCAGCCAAGAACCCAGTTCTAGCGGGGGGGGCTCCTACGAGCAGTACTTC
>TRBD1|TRBJ2-4|few|TRBV20-1|14
CSATGGLAKNIQYF
TGCAGTGCGACAGGGGGTCTAGCCAAAAACATTCAGTACTTC
>.|TRBJ1-2|few|TRBV7-9|14
CASSQGLLNYGYTF
TGTGCCAGCAGCCAGGGACTACTTAACTATGGCTACACCTTC
>.|TRBJ2-1|few|TRBV29-1|11
CSVDAGNEQFF
TGCAGCGTTGACGCGGGGAATGAGCAGTTCTTC
>TRBD2|TRBJ2-1|.|TRBV15|20
CATSRALLAGGPRSYNEQFF
TGTGCCACCAGCAGAGCGCTACTAGCGGGGGGGCCCCGCTCCTACAATGAGCAGTTCTTC
>.|TRBJ1-2|.|TRBV5-1|14
CASSLAGTNYGYTF
TGCGCCAGCAGCTTGGCCGGGACTAACTATGGCTACACCTTC
>TRBD2|TRBJ2-1|.|TRBV15|17
CATSSLLAGGPSNEQFF
TGTGCCACCAGCAGCCTACTAGCGGGGGGCCCAAGCAATGAGCAGTTCTTC
>.|TRBJ1-4|once|TRBV5-1|15
CASSLFPTTNEKLFF
TGCGCCAGCAGCTTGTTCCCGACAACTAATGAAAAACTGTTTTTT
>.|TRBJ1-2|.|TRBV12-3/TRBV12-4|14
CASSLRSSGYGYTF
TGTGCCAGCAGTTTGCGGAGTTCTGGCTATGGCTACACCTTC
>TRBD2|TRBJ2-7|few|TRBV18|14
CASSAGTRVGEQYF
TGTGCCAGCTCAGCCGGGACTAGAGTTGGGGAGCAGTACTTC
>TRBD1|TRBJ2-5|many|TRBV20-1|13
CSARTGAQETQYF
TGCAGCGCACGGACAGGGGCCCAAGAGACCCAGTACTTC
>.|TRBJ2-1|once|TRBV5-1|15
CASSYAGQTTNEQFF
TGCGCCAGCAGCTACGCGGGACAGACCACCAATGAGCAGTTCTTC
>.|TRBJ2-3|.|TRBV10-3|15
CAISESFGRGDTQYF
TGTGCCATCAGTGAGTCTTTTGGCCGGGGAGATACGCAGTATTTT
>.|TRBJ1-2|.|TRBV20-1|14
CSARKEGGGESYTF
TGCAGTGCTAGAAAAGAAGGTGGGGGGGAAAGCTACACCTTC
>.|TRBJ2-7|.|TRBV12-5|13
CASGGDGSYEQYF
TGTGCTAGTGGTGGCGACGGTTCCTACGAGCAGTACTTC
>TRBD1|TRBJ2-7|.|TRBV29-1|15
CSVLTRQGISYEQYF
TGCAGCGTTCTGACACGACAGGGAATTTCCTACGAGCAGTACTTC
>.|TRBJ2-3|.|TRBV7-8|15
CASSSLRVGTDTQYF
TGTGCCAGCAGCAGCCTGAGGGTCGGGACAGATACGCAGTATTTT
>.|TRBJ2-1|.|TRBV20-1|12
CSARGWADEQFF
TGCAGTGCTAGAGGGTGGGCCGATGAGCAGTTCTTC